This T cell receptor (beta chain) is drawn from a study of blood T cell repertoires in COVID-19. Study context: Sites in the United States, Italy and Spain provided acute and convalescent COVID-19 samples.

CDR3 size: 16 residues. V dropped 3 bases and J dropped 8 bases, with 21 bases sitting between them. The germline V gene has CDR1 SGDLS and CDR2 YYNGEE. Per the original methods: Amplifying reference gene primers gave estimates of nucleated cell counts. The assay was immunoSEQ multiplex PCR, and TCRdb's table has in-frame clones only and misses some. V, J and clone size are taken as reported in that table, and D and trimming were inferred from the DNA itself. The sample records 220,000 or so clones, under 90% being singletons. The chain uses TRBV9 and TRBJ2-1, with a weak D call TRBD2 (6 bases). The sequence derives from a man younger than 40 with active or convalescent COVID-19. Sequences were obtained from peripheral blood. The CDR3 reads CASSARPGLGRYEQFF. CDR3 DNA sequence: TGTGCCAGCAGCGCCAGACCGGGACTGGGGCGCTATGAGCAGTTCTTC.